Following are 29 T cell receptor beta chains from one sample sequenced in a study of T cells after yellow fever vaccination. TCRdb re-derived calls from the 5' RACE reads in MiXCR, one entry per CDR3 protein. Seen here are some 260,000 distinct CDR3 sequences, roughly 4.8% observed once, and the top ten hold less than 3.5%. Specimen: CD4+ T cells sorted from PBMCs, collected on the day of the yellow fever booster vaccination. All receptors come from a man younger than 35 who received the YFV17D yellow fever vaccine.

This clonotype was counted only a few times. The chain combines TRBV7-6 with TRBJ1-1, with 7 bases matching TRBD1. With V trimmed by 2 bases and J by 0 bases, 12 bases remained unmatched. The CDR3 extends over 18 amino acids. Germline loops: CDR1 SGHVS, CDR2 FNYEAQ. This CDR3 is CASSLRGWAGGMNTEAFF. The CDR3 DNA is TGTGCCAGCAGCTTACGGGGTTGGGCAGGGGGGATGAACACTGAAGCTTTCTTT.

This chain uses TRBV29-1 with TRBJ1-1; 7 nucleotides match TRBD1. This CDR3 is 13 amino acids long. The trim removed 6 bases at V and 0 bases at J, leaving 4 bases unmatched. In germline, CDR1 is SQVTM, CDR2 ANQGSEA. The CDR3 DNA sequence: TGCAGCGTGCAGGGGGTACTGAACACTGAAGCTTTCTTT. Translation gives CSVQGVLNTEAFF.

The chain recombines TRBV12-3 or TRBV12-4 with TRBJ1-1; D ambiguous. Between the trimmed V and J ends, which lost 7 bases and 1 base, there was a span of 10 bases. The CDR3 runs 13 residues. The CDR3 protein is CASIDPGNTEAFF. Here the CDR3 DNA reads TGTGCCAGCATCGACCCGGGGAACACTGAAGCTTTCTTT.

The sample holds many counts of this clonotype. The V gene is TRBV15, the J gene TRBJ2-5; D ambiguous. Trimming removed 2 bases from V and 2 bases from J, with 15 bases in between. From germline, CDR1 is LNHNV and CDR2 YYDKDF (reference sequence). This CDR3 region has 16 residues. CDR3 coding DNA: TGTGCCACCAGCAGAACAAGCGTGGGTCTACAAGAGACCCAGTACTTC. It codes for CATSRTSVGLQETQYF.

CDR3 nucleotide sequence: TGTGCCAGCTCACCAGTAGAGCTTGAGGAGACCCAGTACTTC. Amino acids: CASSPVELEETQYF. The chain uses TRBV18 and TRBJ2-5, with no clear D. V was cut by 2 bases and J by 5 bases, with 12 bases left in between. Germline V gene sequence: CDR1 KGHSH, CDR2 LQKENI. CDR3 length equals 14 residues.

This clonotype came up a few times. The chain employs TRBV12-3 or TRBV12-4 and TRBJ1-3, with D perhaps TRBD1 (5 bases). The CDR3 length is 16 residues. V lost 5 bases to trimming and J lost 1 base, with 15 bases between them. CDR3 region: CASSPTLGHSGNTIYF. As DNA, the CDR3 is TGTGCCAGCAGTCCTACCCTCGGACATTCTGGAAACACCATATATTTT.

This clonotype has only a few counts. The chain joins TRBV27 to TRBJ2-3; 7 nucleotides agree with TRBD2. The CDR3 is 13 amino acids. V trimming: 0 bases; J trimming: 8 bases; junction bases outside the gene matches: 2. CDR1 MNHEY and CDR2 SMNVEV come from the germline V gene (reference sequence). In nucleotides, the CDR3 is TGTGCCAGCAGTTTATCTCCTAGCGGTACGCAGTATTTT. Translating it yields CASSLSPSGTQYF.

This clonotype was counted between two and nine times. V is TRBV10-3 and J is TRBJ1-2; D may be TRBD1 (5 bases). The CDR3 has 12 residues. Germline assignment: CDR1 ENHRY and CDR2 SYGVKD. Trimming stripped 6 bases from V and 4 bases from J, with 9 bases between. The CDR3, as DNA: TGTGCCATCAGGAGGACAACCTATGGCTACACCTTC. Protein sequence: CAIRRTTYGYTF.

This clonotype was recorded at least ten times. The chain joins TRBV12-3 or TRBV12-4 to TRBJ1-1; D is perhaps TRBD1 (5 bases). This CDR3 comprises 14 residues. V was clipped by 6 bases and J by 1 base, with 12 bases between them. The CDR3 nucleotides are TGTGCCAGCAGAGCCGGGACGAGGAACACTGAAGCTTTCTTT. Amino acid sequence: CASRAGTRNTEAFF.

This clonotype was observed a handful of times. This rearrangement joins TRBV9 to TRBJ1-6; D is perhaps TRBD1 (6 bases). CDR3 size: 15 residues. V gave up 5 bases and J gave up 8 bases, with 17 bases separating them. The V gene's germline CDR1 is SGDLS and CDR2 YYNGEE. CDR3 amino acids: CASSGTPGGDSPLHF. CDR3 coding DNA: TGTGCCAGCAGTGGAACTCCGGGGGGCGATTCACCCCTCCACTTT.

A few counts support this clonotype. The rearrangement uses TRBV30 and TRBJ1-2; D remains unclear. The V end lost 2 bases, the J end lost 4 bases, and 8 bases lay between the germline ends. The CDR3 length is 12 residues. The germline gives CDR1 GTSNPN, CDR2 SVGIG (reference sequence). Here the CDR3 DNA reads TGTGCCTGGAGTTTAACAGCCTATGGCTACACCTTC. It is translated as CAWSLTAYGYTF.

V is TRBV4-2 and J is TRBJ1-3, with 9 bases fitting TRBD1. There are 17 residues in the CDR3. Germline V gene sequence: CDR1 LGHNA, CDR2 YNFKEQ. Losses at the gene ends were 5 bases for V and 3 bases for J; bases not matched to a gene: 11. This CDR3 reads CASSSNPQGAGGNTIYF. The CDR3, as DNA: TGTGCCAGCAGCTCTAACCCACAGGGGGCGGGTGGAAACACCATATATTTT.

This clonotype was recorded a few times. The chain joins TRBV4-1 to TRBJ1-2; the D is unclear. Between the trimmed V and J ends, which lost 0 bases and 0 bases, there was a span of 8 bases. The germline V gene has CDR1 MGHRA and CDR2 YSYEKL. The CDR3 runs to 15 residues. The CDR3 loop reads CASSQENSANYGYTF. As DNA, the CDR3 is TGCGCCAGCAGCCAAGAAAACAGTGCTAACTATGGCTACACCTTC.

The chain uses TRBV5-1 and TRBJ2-5; 9 positions match TRBD2. Trimming took 4 bases from V and 5 from J; bases not matched to a gene: 6. The length of the CDR3 is 14 residues. Germline CDR1 and CDR2: SGHRS and YFSETQ. In nucleotides, the CDR3 is TGCGCCAGCAGCCGCGGGGGGGCCGGCGAGACCCAGTACTTC. Encoded protein: CASSRGGAGETQYF.

This clonotype was detected many times. The V gene is TRBV4-1, the J gene TRBJ2-5; a possible D gene is TRBD2 (5 bases). Trimming removed 0 bases at V and 1 base at J, with 9 bases between. CDR1 is MGHRA and CDR2 is YSYEKL in the germline V gene. The CDR3 has 15 amino acids. Here the CDR3 DNA reads TGCGCCAGCAGCCAAGATCGAGGGATCCAAGAGACCCAGTACTTC. This gives the protein CASSQDRGIQETQYF.

In this sample, this clonotype turned up a few times. The rearrangement uses TRBV7-9 and TRBJ1-3, with 11 bases identical to TRBD1. Trimming at V came to 7 bases and at J to 1 base, leaving 15 bases not matched to a gene. CDR3 length: 19 residues. The germline V gene encodes CDR1 SEHNR and CDR2 FQNEAQ (reference sequence). CDR3: CASTYLRGQGVASGNTIYF. The DNA for the CDR3 is TGTGCCAGCACCTACCTCCGGGGACAGGGGGTAGCGTCTGGAAACACCATATATTTT.

The chain is built from TRBV19 and TRBJ1-1; no firm D call. Germline CDR1 LNHDA, CDR2 SQIVND (reference sequence). There are 15 residues in the CDR3. V was cut by 1 base and J by 8 bases, with 17 bases left in between. The CDR3 loop is CASSIVHTGGLEAFF. CDR3 sequence (DNA): TGTGCCAGTAGTATAGTTCACACGGGAGGTCTCGAAGCTTTCTTT.

This clonotype occurred once. This clone may be a read error of a much larger clone one base away. The J gene is TRBJ2-5, the V gene TRBV2, with 7 bases that match TRBD1. J lost 3 bases, V lost 6 bases, and 4 bases had no gene match. The CDR3 spans 13 residues. CDR1 is SNHLY, CDR2 FYNNEI, per germline. For the CDR3, the DNA is TGTGCCAGCAGCGCGACAGGGAAAGAGACCCAGTACTTC. Translated, it gives CASSATGKETQYF.

This clonotype occurred a few times. The rearrangement uses TRBV4-2 and TRBJ2-3; 13 bases line up with TRBD2. The CDR3 contains 14 residues. Trimming took 2 bases from V and 10 from J; bases not matched to a gene: 3. Germline V gene data show CDR1 as LGHNA and CDR2 as YNFKEQ. Here the CDR3 DNA reads TGTGCCAGCAGCCAACCGGGACTAGCGGGGCCGCAGTATTTT. It is translated as CASSQPGLAGPQYF.

This clonotype showed up just a few times. J is TRBJ2-5 and V is TRBV12-5; a weak D match, TRBD1 (5 bases). Per germline, CDR1 LGHNT and CDR2 FRNRAP. The CDR3 totals 15 residues. V was clipped by 0 bases and J by 4 bases, with 12 bases between them. CDR3 protein: CASGLVIRDAETQYF. The CDR3 DNA sequence: TGTGCTAGTGGTTTGGTAATCAGGGATGCAGAGACCCAGTACTTC. The full variable domain, completed using reference TRBV12-5 and TRBJ2-5, is DARVTQTPRHKVTEMGQEVTMRCQPILGHNTVFWYRQTMMQGLELLAYFRNRAPLDDSGMPKDRFSAEMPDATLATLKIQPSEPRDSAVYFCASGLVIRDAETQYFGPGTRLLVL.

This clonotype has more than one count but fewer than ten. The chain joins TRBV5-1 to TRBJ1-6; the D gene is possibly TRBD1 (6 bases). V lost 6 bases and J 7 bases, leaving 17 bases between the germline ends. Germline V gene data show CDR1 as SGHRS and CDR2 as YFSETQ. The CDR3 extends over 15 amino acids. In DNA form, the CDR3 reads TGCGCCAGCACCATGGACAGCCCCCGGAATTCACCCCTCCACTTT. Translating gives CASTMDSPRNSPLHF.

This clonotype was seen a handful of times. This chain uses TRBV11-1 with TRBJ1-2; no clear D. Germline CDR1 SGHAT, CDR2 FQDESV (reference sequence). The V end was cut by 4 bases, the J end by 6 bases, with 9 bases between. The CDR3 loop spans 12 amino acids. The CDR3 DNA follows: TGTGCCAGCAGCTCCCAGAGAGATGGCTACACCTTC. Protein product: CASSSQRDGYTF.

Many counts were recorded for this clonotype. The rearrangement joins TRBV12-3 or TRBV12-4 to TRBJ2-5; D is uncertain. The V gene lost 3 bases and the J gene lost 7 bases, with 6 bases spanning the gap. The length of the CDR3 is 11 residues. As DNA, the CDR3 is TGTGCCAGCAGTTTGAGAAGGACCCAGTACTTC. Its protein product is CASSLRRTQYF.

At least ten counts were recorded for this clonotype. The chain carries TRBV7-2 and TRBJ2-3, with TRBD2 matching 7 bases. This CDR3 region has 13 residues. V was clipped by 5 bases and J by 8 bases; unmatched bases: 7. Germline assignment: CDR1 SGHTA and CDR2 FQGNSA. The CDR3 loop is CASSTQPGGTQYF. CDR3 nucleotides: TGTGCCAGCAGCACGCAGCCGGGGGGTACGCAGTATTTT. The variable domain in full, completed from reference TRBV7-2 and TRBJ2-3, reads GAGVSQSPSNKVTEKGKDVELRCDPISGHTALYWYRQSLGQGLEFLIYFQGNSAPDKSGLPSDRFSAERTGGSVSTLTIQRTQQEDSAVYLCASSTQPGGTQYFGPGTRLTVL.

In its sample, this clonotype was seen a few times. The rearrangement joins TRBV11-2 to TRBJ1-1; tentatively, D is TRBD1 (5 bases). CDR1 and CDR2 (germline): SGHAT, FQNNGV. The CDR3 consists of 14 residues. Trimming removed 5 bases from V and 4 bases from J, with 14 bases in between. Here the CDR3 DNA reads TGTGCCAGCAGCCCCCGCAGGGTCGGCACTGAAGCTTTCTTT. Translation gives CASSPRRVGTEAFF.

CDR3 DNA: TGTGCCAGCAGTATGGACAGTAATTCCTACGAGCAGTACTTC. Translating it yields CASSMDSNSYEQYF. The gene calls are TRBV6-5 and TRBJ2-7; TRBD1 is a possible D gene (6 bases). Per the germline V gene, CDR1 is MNHEY and CDR2 is SVGAGI. The CDR3 runs 14 residues. V was clipped by 5 bases and J by 1 base, with 12 bases between them.

This chain connects TRBV9 to TRBJ2-5, with 9 bases fitting TRBD1. CDR3 size: 15 residues. V was pared by 4 bases and J by 5 bases, with 9 bases of the junction left unmatched. The germline CDR1 and CDR2 sequences are SGDLS and YYNGEE. CDR3 residues: CASSTRRDRVETQYF. The CDR3 bases are TGTGCCAGCAGCACGAGAAGGGACAGGGTTGAGACCCAGTACTTC.

V gene TRBV7-3 combines with J gene TRBJ1-1; no clear D. The CDR3 contains 14 residues. The V gene lost 0 bases and the J gene lost 4 bases, with 9 bases spanning the gap. Germline values: CDR1 SGHTA, CDR2 FQGTGA. CDR3: CASSLTFSGTEAFF. As DNA, the CDR3 is TGTGCCAGCAGCTTAACGTTTTCGGGCACTGAAGCTTTCTTT.

The chain has TRBV7-9 and TRBJ2-4; D possibly corresponds to TRBD2 (6 bases). Germline lookup yields CDR1 SEHNR and CDR2 FQNEAQ (reference sequence). Trimming took off 4 bases at V and 0 bases at J, with 16 bases between the two ends. The CDR3 spans 17 residues. This CDR3 reads CASSSDYGGKAKNIQYF. The CDR3 coding sequence is TGTGCCAGCAGCTCGGACTACGGCGGGAAAGCCAAAAACATTCAGTACTTC.